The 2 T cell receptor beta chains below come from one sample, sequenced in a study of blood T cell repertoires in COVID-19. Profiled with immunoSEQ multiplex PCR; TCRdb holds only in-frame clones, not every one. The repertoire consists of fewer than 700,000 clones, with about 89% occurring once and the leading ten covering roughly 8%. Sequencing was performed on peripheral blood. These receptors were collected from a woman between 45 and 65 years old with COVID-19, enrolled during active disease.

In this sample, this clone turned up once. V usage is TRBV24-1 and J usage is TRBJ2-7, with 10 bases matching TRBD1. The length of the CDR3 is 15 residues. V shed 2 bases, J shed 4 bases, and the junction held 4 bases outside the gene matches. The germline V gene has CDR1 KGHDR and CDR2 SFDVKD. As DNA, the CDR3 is TGTGCCACCAGTGATTCGGGGACAGGGGCTTACGAGCAGTACTTC. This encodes CATSDSGTGAYEQYF.

CDR3 in DNA: TGTGCCAGCAGCGTAGGGGACATCAATGAAAAACTGTTTTTT. Encoded protein: CASSVGDINEKLFF. The V and J genes are TRBV9 and TRBJ1-4; D is perhaps TRBD1 (6 bases). Germline V lookup: CDR1 SGDLS, CDR2 YYNGEE. This CDR3 comprises 14 residues. The V and J ends lost 0 bases and 5 bases respectively, with 8 bases between them.